Following are 29 T cell receptor beta chains from one sample sequenced in a study of OX40 agonist ivuxolimab in advanced cancers. Clones were read by immunoSEQ multiplex PCR, and TCRdb kept only the in-frame ones, dropping some. The sample includes 70,000 to 95,000 clones, roughly 94% of them seen just once. This specimen consisted of CD4+ or CD8+ T cells sorted from blood, obtained in a trial of the OX40 agonist ivuxolimab. These receptors all come from an adult with an advanced solid tumor such as melanoma, head and neck, liver or kidney cancer.

The chain couples TRBV10-3 to TRBJ1-4; D remains ambiguous. Trimming left V 10 bases short and J 8 bases short, with 14 bases between. This CDR3 region has 12 residues. Looked up from germline, CDR1 is ENHRY and CDR2 is SYGVKD. CDR3 loop: CATRSTEEKLFF. In DNA, the CDR3 is TGTGCCACCCGATCCACAGAGGAAAAACTGTTTTTT.

The chain couples TRBV11-2 to TRBJ2-3; 7 bases map to TRBD2. V lost 5 bases to trimming and J lost 11 bases; unmatched junction nucleotides: 13. This CDR3 is 14 amino acids long. CDR1 and CDR2 (germline): SGHAT, FQNNGV. This CDR3 reads CASSPSGDYSQQYF. In DNA form, the CDR3 reads TGTGCCAGCAGCCCCTCGGGGGACTACTCTCAGCAGTATTTT.

This chain connects TRBV18 to TRBJ1-1; no reliable D call. This CDR3 region has 13 residues. V was pared by 6 bases and J by 11 bases, with 19 bases between. The V gene's germline CDR1 is KGHSH and CDR2 LQKENI. CDR3 in DNA: TGTGCCAGCTCCCCGGACCAGGAAAGGGCGGCTTTCTTT. Translated: CASSPDQERAAFF.

CDR3 loop: CASSPQEKFSNQPQHF. The CDR3 DNA reads as TGTGCCAGCAGCCCGCAGGAGAAGTTTAGCAATCAGCCCCAGCATTTT. V usage is TRBV16 and J usage is TRBJ1-5; D is unresolved. This CDR3 has 16 residues. Germline V lookup: CDR1 KGHSY, CDR2 FQNENV. V dropped 4 bases and J dropped 0 bases, with 13 bases sitting between them.

The chain has TRBV30 and TRBJ2-7; 8 nucleotides match TRBD1. V lost 4 bases, J lost 3 bases, and 5 bases stayed unmatched. Germline values: CDR1 GTSNPN, CDR2 SVGIG (reference sequence). This CDR3 has 13 residues. CDR3 DNA: TGTGCCTGGAACAGGGGGGAACGCTACGAGCAGTACTTC. This gives the protein CAWNRGERYEQYF.

There are a few counts of this clone. The chain is built from TRBV29-1 and TRBJ1-4; no reliable D call. Germline V gene lookup returns CDR1 SQVTM and CDR2 ANQGSEA. The CDR3 has 11 amino acids. Trimming shortened V by 7 bases and J by 8 bases, and 11 bases separated the two germline ends. CDR3 region: CSGGSGEKLFF. The CDR3 DNA is TGCAGCGGTGGTTCTGGGGAAAAACTGTTTTTT.

This clone was detected once. V gene TRBV6-1 combines with J gene TRBJ1-2; the D is unclear. Per the germline V gene, CDR1 is MNHNS and CDR2 is SASEGT. V lost 7 bases to trimming and J lost 1 base, with 16 bases between them. The CDR3 loop spans 15 amino acids. CDR3 nucleotide sequence: TGTGCCAGCACCCCTACTGACGGCGATAACTATGGCTACACCTTC. Translating gives CASTPTDGDNYGYTF.

The chain uses TRBV6-5 and TRBJ2-3, with D uncertain. Germline V lookup: CDR1 MNHEY, CDR2 SVGAGI. The CDR3 is 15 residues long. Between the trimmed V and J ends, which lost 0 bases and 1 base, there was a span of 8 bases. This chain's CDR3 is CASSYSRVGTDTQYF. In DNA form, the CDR3 reads TGTGCCAGCAGTTACTCGAGAGTCGGCACAGATACGCAGTATTTT.

The J gene is TRBJ2-7, the V gene TRBV27; D remains ambiguous. The CDR3 has 13 amino acids. Germline CDR1 is MNHEY and CDR2 is SMNVEV (reference sequence). Trimming pared 8 bases from V and 1 base from J, leaving 12 bases between. This CDR3 is CASGQLLSYEQYF. DNA of the CDR3: TGTGCCAGCGGTCAACTTCTTTCCTACGAGCAGTACTTC.

The chain links TRBV19 to TRBJ1-2, with D possibly being TRBD1 (6 bases). Trimming removed 8 bases at V and 5 bases at J, with 18 bases between. Germline-derived CDR1 and CDR2 are LNHDA and SQIVND (reference sequence). The length of the CDR3 is 14 residues. The CDR3 region has the DNA TGTGCCAGTTCCCGGGACAACCGACGATATGGCTACACCTTC. This translates into CASSRDNRRYGYTF.

The chain combines TRBV5-1 with TRBJ2-2; D ambiguous. The V gene lost 3 bases and the J gene lost 0 bases, with 9 bases spanning the gap. Germline loops: CDR1 SGHRS, CDR2 YFSETQ. This CDR3 comprises 15 residues. The CDR3 loop reads CASSSAPTNTGELFF. As DNA, the CDR3 is TGCGCCAGCAGCTCGGCTCCAACGAACACCGGGGAGCTGTTTTTT.

The chain combines TRBV4-1 with TRBJ2-7; 10 nucleotides line up with TRBD1. V trimming: 3 bases; J trimming: 7 bases; junction bases outside the gene matches: 6. CDR3 length equals 14 residues. Per germline, CDR1 MGHRA and CDR2 YSYEKL. The CDR3: CASSHRQGAREQYF. The DNA of the CDR3 is TGCGCCAGCAGCCACAGACAGGGGGCGCGGGAGCAGTACTTC.

The chain has TRBV18 and TRBJ2-6, with 7 positions matching TRBD1. With V trimmed by 5 bases and J by 0 bases, 1 base remained unmatched. CDR1 KGHSH and CDR2 LQKENI come from the germline V gene. The CDR3 spans 15 residues. The chain's CDR3 is CASSNRGSGANVLTF. CDR3 nucleotide sequence: TGTGCCAGCTCAAACAGGGGCTCTGGGGCCAACGTCCTGACTTTC.

V and J are TRBV19 and TRBJ1-3, with D perhaps matching TRBD1 (6 bases). Germline-derived CDR1 and CDR2 are LNHDA and SQIVND (reference sequence). The length of the CDR3 is 14 residues. V lost 7 bases to trimming and J lost 4 bases, with 14 bases between them. CDR3 sequence reads: CASNPGAGGNTIYF. The CDR3 DNA reads TGTGCCAGTAATCCGGGGGCTGGCGGAAACACCATATATTTT.

The V call is TRBV6-1, the J call TRBJ2-2, with no clear D. Germline-derived CDR1 and CDR2 are MNHNS and SASEGT. CDR3 length: 14 residues. Trimming stripped 6 bases from V and 2 bases from J, with 10 bases between. The CDR3 bases are TGTGCCAGCAGCCCACAACTAAACACCGGGGAGCTGTTTTTT. The encoded protein is CASSPQLNTGELFF.

CDR3: CASILEQGSSQQYF. CDR3 DNA: TGTGCCAGCATCTTAGAACAGGGATCTTCGCAGCAGTACTTC. The V and J genes are TRBV6-5 and TRBJ2-7, with a possible D match to TRBD1 (6 bases). The CDR3 contains 14 residues. V lost 7 bases and J 8 bases, leaving 21 bases between the germline ends. The germline V gene encodes CDR1 MNHEY and CDR2 SVGAGI.

The chain couples TRBV11-2 to TRBJ2-4, with no clear D. The V gene's germline CDR1 is SGHAT and CDR2 FQNNGV. This CDR3 is built from 13 residues. Trimming took off 1 base at V and 7 bases at J, with 8 bases between the two ends. The CDR3 here is CASSLAADNIQYF. The CDR3 bases are TGTGCCAGCAGCTTAGCGGCTGATAACATTCAGTACTTC.

The V gene is TRBV12-2, the J gene TRBJ2-1; the DNA was not used to check the table's D call, TRBD1. TRBV12-2 is marked as a pseudogene. The CDR3 runs to 18 residues. The CDR3 sequence is CASRLAPVGAGGRNEQFF. For the CDR3, the DNA is TGTGCAAGTCGCTTAGCGCCTGTTGGGGCAGGGGGTCGGAATGAGCAGTTCTTC.

The rearrangement links TRBV6-1 to TRBJ2-7; 11 bases align to TRBD1. The CDR3 has 16 residues. The ends lost 4 bases at V and 2 bases at J; junction bases unmatched: 7. Germline CDR1 is MNHNS and CDR2 is SASEGT. The CDR3 region is CASSVAGQGGAYEQYF. CDR3 bases: TGTGCCAGCAGTGTAGCGGGACAGGGGGGCGCCTACGAGCAGTACTTC.

The chain carries TRBV5-1 and TRBJ2-7; 7 bases match TRBD2. The J segment lost 2 bases and the V segment lost 0 bases, leaving 11 bases of the junction unmatched. CDR3 size: 17 residues. Germline-derived CDR1 and CDR2 are SGHRS and YFSETQ. As DNA, the CDR3 is TGCGCCAGCAGCTTGGGTCTAGCGGCGCTTCACCCCTACGAGCAGTACTTC. Encoded protein: CASSLGLAALHPYEQYF.

The chain is built from TRBV11-3 and TRBJ2-1; D remains ambiguous. Trimming pared 0 bases from V and 6 bases from J, leaving 9 bases between. The CDR3 is 14 residues long. Germline lookup yields CDR1 SGHNT and CDR2 YENEEA. The CDR3 spells CASSLDPGSNEQFF. DNA of the CDR3: TGTGCCAGCAGCTTAGATCCTGGGTCCAATGAGCAGTTCTTC. The full variable domain, in which reference TRBV11-3 and TRBJ2-1 provide the parts outside the CDR3, is EAGVVQSPRYKIIEKKQPVAFWCNPISGHNTLYWYLQNLGQGPELLIRYENEEAVDDSQLPKDRFSAERLKGVDSTLKIQPAELGDSAVYLCASSLDPGSNEQFFGPGTRLTVL.

The chain carries TRBV7-2 and TRBJ2-1; a weak D match, TRBD2 (6 bases). V dropped 3 bases and J dropped 10 bases, with 10 bases sitting between them. Germline V gene lookup returns CDR1 SGHTA and CDR2 FQGNSA. The CDR3 sequence is 12 residues long. The CDR3 is CASSFTREEQFF. CDR3 bases: TGTGCCAGCAGCTTCACGCGGGAAGAGCAGTTCTTC.

The gene calls are TRBV6-5 and TRBJ2-2; 10 bases agree with TRBD2. The V and J ends lost 6 bases and 5 bases, in that order; junction bases with no gene match: 6. The CDR3 totals 15 residues. Germline CDR1 MNHEY, CDR2 SVGAGI. The CDR3 region has the DNA TGTGCCAGCAGCCCCAGCGGGGGGGCAACCGGGGAGCTGTTTTTT. It translates to CASSPSGGATGELFF.

The chain couples TRBV7-8 to TRBJ2-5, with TRBD2 as a possible D gene (6 bases). The germline gives CDR1 SGHVS, CDR2 FQNEAQ. The CDR3 spans 14 residues. Trimming took off 5 bases at V and 5 bases at J, with 15 bases between the two ends. DNA of the CDR3: TGTGCCAGCAGCACCCGACTAGTTCGCGAGACCCAGTACTTC. It specifies CASSTRLVRETQYF.

The chain has TRBV7-9 and TRBJ1-2; TRBD1 agrees at 10 bases. Trimming removed 4 bases from V and 4 bases from J; junction bases left unmatched: 6. The CDR3 loop spans 15 amino acids. Germline V gene lookup returns CDR1 SEHNR and CDR2 FQNEAQ (reference sequence). The DNA of the CDR3 is TGTGCCAGCAGCTCCCGTGGACAGGGGGGCTATGGCTACACCTTC. This encodes CASSSRGQGGYGYTF.

The CDR3 coding sequence is TGTGCCAGTAGGAGGGGACAGGCGAACACCGGGGAGCTGTTTTTT. As protein: CASRRGQANTGELFF. The chain employs TRBV19 and TRBJ2-2; 8 nucleotides match TRBD1. V lost 6 bases, J lost 0 bases, and 3 bases stayed unmatched. The CDR3 covers 15 residues. Germline V CDR1 and CDR2: LNHDA, SQIVND (reference sequence). Combining the CDR3 with reference TRBV19 and TRBJ2-2 gives the whole variable domain DGGITQSPKYLFRKEGQNVTLSCEQNLNHDAMYWYRQDPGQGLRLIYYSQIVNDFQKGDIAEGYSVSREKKESFPLTVTSAQKNPTAFYLCASRRGQANTGELFFGEGSRLTVL.

This chain joins TRBV28 and TRBJ1-4; TRBD1 matches 9 bases. The CDR3 totals 15 residues. Germline values: CDR1 MDHEN, CDR2 SYDVKM. V dropped 2 bases and J dropped 6; count of bases not matched to a gene: 4. The CDR3 reads CASSLDRDRDEKLFF. The CDR3 coding sequence is TGTGCCAGCAGTTTAGACCGGGACAGGGATGAAAAACTGTTTTTT.

The V call is TRBV9, the J call TRBJ1-3; D gene unclear. Germline lookup yields CDR1 SGDLS and CDR2 YYNGEE. The V end was cut by 0 bases, the J end by 0 bases, with 10 bases between. CDR3 length: 16 amino acids. CDR3 nucleotides: TGTGCCAGCAGCGTAGGAGGGCGGCTCTCTGGAAACACCATATATTTT. It is translated as CASSVGGRLSGNTIYF.

This clone was seen a few times. The chain joins TRBV7-8 to TRBJ1-1; 7 bases map to TRBD1. Germline V gene data show CDR1 as SGHVS and CDR2 as FQNEAQ. The J segment lost 10 bases and the V segment lost 5 bases, leaving 13 bases of the junction unmatched. This CDR3 has 14 residues. CDR3 protein: CASSEGQSRTVAFF. The CDR3, as DNA: TGTGCCAGCAGCGAGGGACAGTCTCGAACCGTAGCTTTCTTT.